This T cell receptor beta chain was identified during a study of sequential checkpoint blockade in melanoma. About the research overall: Both treatment sequences were followed by maintenance nivolumab.

The CDR3 covers 13 residues. Germline CDR1 SNHLY, CDR2 FYNNEI. V gave up 11 bases and J gave up 0 bases, with 14 bases separating them. Treatment reported: randomized to nivolumab then ipilimumab (arm A) or the reverse (arm B). DNA-damaging chemotherapy had not been given to any patient beforehand. The assay was immunoSEQ multiplex PCR, and TCRdb's table has in-frame clones only and misses some. The data contain 15,000 to 20,000 clones, roughly 82% of them singletons. The sample in question was CD8+ T cells sorted from blood (inferred from file names), obtained from a patient given nivolumab and ipilimumab in sequence. The sequence was obtained from a human donor with melanoma. This chain joins TRBV2 and TRBJ2-7; weak D call: TRBD2 (6 bases). CDR3 bases: TGTGCCTTAAAATCGGGGGACTCCTACGAGCAGTACTTC. This gives the protein CALKSGDSYEQYF.